This T cell receptor beta chain was sequenced in a study of cytomegalovirus exposure and HLA in healthy donors. Study-wide background: An earlier analysis identified more than 95 million unique TCR beta sequences in about 180 million T cells. Around 85 million unique TCR sequences came from HLA-typed donors in an early release. Study-wide findings and caveats: The authors enumerated 150 to 200 TCR beta chains as linked to cytomegalovirus.

This PCR relied on a set of 60 Vbeta primers and 13 Jbeta primers. Profiling relied on immunoSEQ multiplex PCR, and the TCRdb table lists in-frame clones only, not all of them. The sample shows roughly 200,000 clones, over 70% of them seen only once. Worth noting for this clone: What it binds is unknown.

Trimming stripped 2 bases from V and 1 base from J, with 8 bases between. Germline V gene sequence: CDR1 SEHNR, CDR2 FQNEAQ (reference sequence). This CDR3 is 15 amino acids long. This TCR was recovered from a woman aged 55-69 years in good health and CMV-seropositive. The sequencing sample was made of PBMCs. V usage is TRBV7-9 and J usage is TRBJ2-2; D is unclear. CDR3 DNA: TGTGCCAGCAGCTTACGATCCGGGAACACCGGGGAGCTGTTTTTT. It specifies CASSLRSGNTGELFF. Full variable domain (remainder filled in from reference TRBV7-9 and TRBJ2-2): DTGVSQNPRHKITKRGQNVTFRCDPISEHNRLYWYRQTLGQGPEFLTYFQNEAQLEKSRLLSDRFSAERPKGSFSTLEIQRTEQGDSAMYLCASSLRSGNTGELFFGEGSRLTVL.